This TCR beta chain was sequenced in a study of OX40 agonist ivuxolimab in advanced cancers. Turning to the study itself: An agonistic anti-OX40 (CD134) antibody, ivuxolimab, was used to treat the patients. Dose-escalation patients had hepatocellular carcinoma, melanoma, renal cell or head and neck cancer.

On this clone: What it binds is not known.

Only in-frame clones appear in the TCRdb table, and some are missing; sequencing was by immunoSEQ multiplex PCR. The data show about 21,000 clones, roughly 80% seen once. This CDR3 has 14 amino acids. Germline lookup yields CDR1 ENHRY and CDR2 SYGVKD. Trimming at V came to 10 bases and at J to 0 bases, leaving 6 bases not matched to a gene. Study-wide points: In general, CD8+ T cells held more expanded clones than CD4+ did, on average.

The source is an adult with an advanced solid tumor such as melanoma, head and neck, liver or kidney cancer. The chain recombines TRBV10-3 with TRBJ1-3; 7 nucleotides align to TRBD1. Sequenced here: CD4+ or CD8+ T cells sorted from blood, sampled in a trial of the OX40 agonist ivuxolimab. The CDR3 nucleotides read TGTGCCAGCCGACAGGGACGCTCTGGAAACACCATATATTTT. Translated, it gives CASRQGRSGNTIYF.